The 9 T cell receptor beta chains presented below share a single source sample, sequenced in a study of cytomegalovirus exposure and HLA in healthy donors. The table came from immunoSEQ multiplex PCR; TCRdb's copy has only in-frame clones and leaves some out. The profile shows fewer than 350,000 clones, more than 75% of them singletons. What was sequenced was PBMCs. The receptors shown here come from a woman between 18 and 29 years old in good health and CMV-seronegative.

This rearrangement joins TRBV6-1 to TRBJ2-4, with 7 nucleotides matching TRBD2. The length of the CDR3 is 13 residues. V was pared by 7 bases and J by 5 bases, with 5 bases of the junction left unmatched. Germline V gene lookup returns CDR1 MNHNS and CDR2 SASEGT. The CDR3 spells CASIGGLENIQYF. In DNA, the CDR3 is TGTGCCAGCATCGGGGGGTTGGAAAACATTCAGTACTTC.

The chain recombines TRBV7-6 with TRBJ2-2, with 9 bases aligning to TRBD1. The CDR3 has 20 amino acids. Germline V lookup: CDR1 SGHVS, CDR2 FNYEAQ. Unmatched junction bases numbered 17, after V lost 1 base and J lost 5 bases. DNA for the CDR3: TGTGCCAGCAGCTTAGACAGGGGGCAAGATGGTGTTGGTAGAACCGGGGAGCTGTTTTTT. Its translation is CASSLDRGQDGVGRTGELFF. Drawing the rest from reference TRBV7-6 and TRBJ2-2, the complete variable domain is GAGVSQSPRYKVTKRGQDVALRCDPISGHVSLYWYRQALGQGPEFLTYFNYEAQQDKSGLPNDRFSAERPEGSISTLTIQRTEQRDSAMYRCASSLDRGQDGVGRTGELFFGEGSRLTVL.

The chain recombines TRBV7-8 with TRBJ1-4; D is possibly TRBD1 (5 bases). The germline gives CDR1 SGHVS, CDR2 FQNEAQ. Trimming took off 0 bases at V and 0 bases at J, with 11 bases between the two ends. The CDR3 loop spans 17 amino acids. CDR3 coding DNA: TGTGCCAGCAGCTTAGCGCTCCGGGGGGCAACTAATGAAAAACTGTTTTTT. Its protein product is CASSLALRGATNEKLFF.

This chain uses TRBV6-5 with TRBJ1-6, with D maybe TRBD1 (6 bases). The CDR3 runs 14 residues. Deletions cut 5 bases from V and 7 bases from J, with 12 bases between. CDR1 and CDR2 (germline): MNHEY, SVGAGI. The CDR3 loop reads CASSQQGNNSPLHF. The DNA for the CDR3 is TGTGCCAGCAGTCAACAGGGTAACAATTCACCCCTCCACTTT.

This clone has a single count. The gene calls are TRBV18 and TRBJ2-1, with a possible D match to TRBD2 (6 bases). The CDR3 runs to 13 residues. Trimming stripped 6 bases from V and 5 bases from J, with 11 bases between. Germline V gene lookup returns CDR1 KGHSH and CDR2 LQKENI. Here the CDR3 DNA reads TGTGCCAGCTCCCCAGGCGGGAACAATGAGCAGTTCTTC. This sequence encodes CASSPGGNNEQFF.

The chain recombines TRBV5-4 with TRBJ1-2, with D maybe TRBD1 (5 bases). Germline CDR1 SGHNT, CDR2 YYREEE (reference sequence). The CDR3 extends over 17 amino acids. With 3 bases removed from V and 9 bases from J, the gap between germline ends came to 27 bases. In nucleotides, the CDR3 is TGTGCCAGCAGCTCTCTAAGTGGGGGGTTGTTGGAAACTAGCTACACCTTC. It encodes CASSSLSGGLLETSYTF.

This clone was seen more than once but under ten times. CDR3 bases: TGTGCCAGCAGTTTAAACCCCGCCAGGGGTAATTCACCCCTCCACTTT. Translation gives CASSLNPARGNSPLHF. V gene TRBV27 combines with J gene TRBJ1-6; D is perhaps TRBD1 (6 bases). The ends were cut back, 2 bases at V and 6 bases at J, with 14 bases in the middle. The CDR3 runs 16 residues. Germline V gives CDR1 MNHEY, CDR2 SMNVEV (reference sequence).

The chain employs TRBV29-1 and TRBJ2-3; D may be TRBD1 (6 bases). CDR3 length: 12 amino acids. The ends were cut back, 6 bases at V and 6 bases at J, with 13 bases in the middle. Per germline, CDR1 SQVTM and CDR2 ANQGSEA. The DNA of the CDR3 is TGCAGCGTGAGGACAGCCCGGGATACGCAGTATTTT. It is translated as CSVRTARDTQYF.

This clone was observed a handful of times. This chain joins TRBV5-1 and TRBJ2-4; possible D gene TRBD2, 5 bases. The CDR3 has 13 residues. V was clipped by 0 bases and J by 11 bases, with 12 bases between them. Per the germline V gene, CDR1 is SGHRS and CDR2 is YFSETQ. This CDR3 is CASSLDGIGLQYF. Written as DNA, the CDR3 is TGCGCCAGCAGCTTGGACGGGATTGGTCTTCAGTACTTC.